The 29 T cell receptor beta chains below come from one sample, sequenced in a study of monozygotic twins with inflammatory bowel disease (dated by TCRdb to the late 2010s). Libraries were made using 5' RACE. The sequencing machine was an Illumina HiSeq 2500. TCRdb reprocessed the public reads and reports one entry per CDR3 protein sequence, without DNA. The data table for this sample lists approximately 400,000 distinct CDR3 sequences. In total, the top ten clones hold less than 2.5% of the sample. The specimen sequenced was blood. Receptors originate from a human donor with ulcerative colitis or Crohn's disease, or a healthy co-twin of an affected twin (not recorded which).

The chain couples TRBV24-1 to TRBJ2-7; TCRdb outputs TRBD1, but without DNA this stays unchecked. CDR1 KGHDR and CDR2 SFDVKD come from the germline V gene. This CDR3 comprises 13 residues. This CDR3 is CATSAWTGGEQYF.

This chain's CDR3 is CSARRALLGTETQYF. This chain connects TRBV20-1 to TRBJ2-5; TCRdb picks TRBD2, but there is no DNA to check that call. The CDR3 has 15 amino acids. Germline-derived CDR1 and CDR2 are DFQATT and SNEGSKA (reference sequence).

V is TRBV4-3 and J is TRBJ2-2. Germline CDR1 LGHNA, CDR2 YSLEER. The CDR3 sequence is 15 residues long. The CDR3 here is CASSQEMFGTGELFF.

This chain links TRBV5-1 with TRBJ2-2; absent DNA, TCRdb's TRBD2 call cannot be checked. Germline assignment: CDR1 SGHRS and CDR2 YFSETQ. CDR3 length: 16 residues. The CDR3 loop is CASSPKTSGGRGELFF.

V usage is TRBV5-1 and J usage is TRBJ2-2. Germline V gene lookup returns CDR1 SGHRS and CDR2 YFSETQ. The CDR3 has 12 amino acids. CDR3 protein: CASSGTTGELFF.

The chain couples TRBV6-1 to TRBJ2-5; the D gene TCRdb calls, TRBD2, cannot be checked with no DNA. Germline V gives CDR1 MNHNS, CDR2 SASEGT. CDR3 length equals 17 residues. The CDR3: CASSPVFGLIPEETQYF.

The chain has TRBV5-1 and TRBJ1-1; TCRdb's D call, TRBD1, is unchecked because there is no DNA. The CDR3 loop spans 14 amino acids. Per germline, CDR1 SGHRS and CDR2 YFSETQ. CDR3 amino acids: CASSITAGGAEAFF.

The chain recombines TRBV6-5 with TRBJ2-1; there is no DNA to check the TCRdb D call of TRBD2. Germline CDR1 is MNHEY and CDR2 is SVGAGI. There are 16 residues in the CDR3. CDR3 in amino acids: CASSYGAGGLYNEQFF.

The rearrangement uses TRBV20-1 and TRBJ1-1; TCRdb proposes TRBD1, but this gene call is untestable without DNA. The CDR3 contains 11 residues. Per the germline V gene, CDR1 is DFQATT and CDR2 is SNEGSKA (reference sequence). Here the CDR3 reads CRIFGTHEAFF.

The chain recombines TRBV5-5 with TRBJ2-3; no DNA is available, so the TRBD1 call from TCRdb remains unchecked. CDR1 and CDR2 (germline): SGHKS, YYEKEE (reference sequence). This CDR3 region has 15 residues. CDR3 sequence: CASSFQGASTDTQYF.

CDR3 loop: CASRPTALAGATGELFF. The chain couples TRBV7-9 to TRBJ2-2; TCRdb's D call of TRBD2 is untestable without DNA. CDR3 length equals 17 residues. CDR1 is SEHNR, CDR2 FQNEAQ, per germline (reference sequence).

This CDR3 is CASSLEGTANEKLFF. The V and J genes are TRBV5-1 and TRBJ1-4; TCRdb names TRBD1, which stays unverified in the absence of DNA. The CDR3 loop spans 15 amino acids. Germline CDR1 is SGHRS and CDR2 is YFSETQ.

The chain links TRBV6-6 to TRBJ1-2. From germline, CDR1 is MNHNY and CDR2 SVGAGI (reference sequence). The CDR3 contains 13 residues. CDR3 in amino acids: CASRDRWNYGYTF.

The chain couples TRBV18 to TRBJ2-3; there is no DNA to check the TCRdb D call of TRBD2. Looked up from germline, CDR1 is KGHSH and CDR2 is LQKENI. The length of the CDR3 is 15 residues. CDR3 amino acids: CASSPIAGALDTQYF.

The chain combines TRBV7-6 with TRBJ2-5; TCRdb lists TRBD2, though no DNA is available to test this call. The length of the CDR3 is 17 residues. Per the germline V gene, CDR1 is SGHVS and CDR2 is FNYEAQ. The CDR3 region is CASSLAPMGPLLKTQYF.

The chain employs TRBV3-1 and TRBJ2-5. The germline V gene has CDR1 LGHDT and CDR2 YNNKEL (reference sequence). The CDR3 is 13 amino acids. CDR3 sequence: CASSSTSQETQYF.

The V gene is TRBV5-8, the J gene TRBJ2-7; TCRdb names TRBD1, which stays unverified in the absence of DNA. Germline assignment: CDR1 SGHTS and CDR2 YDEGEE. The CDR3 runs 18 residues. CDR3 sequence: CASSPQGKIGTISYEQYF.

This chain uses TRBV29-1 with TRBJ1-1; the TCRdb call, TRBD1, lacks DNA for checking. This CDR3 region has 15 residues. Germline V CDR1 and CDR2: SQVTM, ANQGSEA. This CDR3 is CSVENPTNRGTEAFF.

V is TRBV10-3 and J is TRBJ2-3; TCRdb reports TRBD2, a call that lacks DNA to check it against. The length of the CDR3 is 12 residues. The germline gives CDR1 ENHRY, CDR2 SYGVKD. The CDR3 reads CAIRGEGDTQYF.

This rearrangement joins TRBV5-4 to TRBJ2-1; TCRdb reports TRBD2, a call that lacks DNA to check it against. There are 16 residues in the CDR3. The germline gives CDR1 SGHNT, CDR2 YYREEE (reference sequence). The CDR3 protein is CASSPRLAGDYNEQFF.

V usage is TRBV9 and J usage is TRBJ1-3; TCRdb's D call of TRBD1 is untestable without DNA. The CDR3 loop spans 15 amino acids. Germline CDR1 is SGDLS and CDR2 is YYNGEE. This CDR3 is CASSSGQTSGNTIYF.

J is TRBJ2-3 and V is TRBV7-2; TCRdb outputs TRBD2, but without DNA this stays unchecked. Germline loops: CDR1 SGHTA, CDR2 FQGNSA. The CDR3 runs 17 residues. The CDR3 loop reads CASSLVGRRSDTDTQYF.

The V and J genes are TRBV6-1 and TRBJ1-5; TCRdb calls TRBD1, which cannot be checked without DNA. The CDR3 spans 16 residues. Germline assignment: CDR1 MNHNS and CDR2 SASEGT. The CDR3 loop is CASSKETGVLYQPQHF.

The chain carries TRBV2 and TRBJ2-5; as DNA is missing, the TRBD1 call by TCRdb cannot be tested. Germline V gene lookup returns CDR1 SNHLY and CDR2 FYNNEI. The CDR3 has 13 amino acids. CDR3: CADRVGGQETQYF.

The chain is built from TRBV5-1 and TRBJ1-2; no DNA is available, so the TRBD1 call from TCRdb remains unchecked. The CDR3 runs to 15 residues. CDR1 and CDR2 from the germline V gene are SGHRS and YFSETQ. The CDR3 region is CASSLEPKGETRYTF.

The chain links TRBV18 to TRBJ1-1. Germline V CDR1 and CDR2: KGHSH, LQKENI. The CDR3 length is 14 residues. The CDR3 sequence: CASSPISPNTEAFF.

V and J are TRBV30 and TRBJ1-1; TCRdb designates TRBD1, a call that cannot be tested without DNA. The germline V gene encodes CDR1 GTSNPN and CDR2 SVGIG (reference sequence). The CDR3 has 12 amino acids. This CDR3 reads CAWSPPNTEAFF.

The chain is built from TRBV6-2 or TRBV6-3 and TRBJ2-7; TCRdb's assignment of TRBD2 cannot be checked, as there is no DNA. The CDR3 runs to 12 residues. Germline CDR1 is MNHEY and CDR2 is SVGEGT. The CDR3 is CASAPNGGEQYF.

The rearrangement links TRBV7-2 to TRBJ2-7; the D call from TCRdb, TRBD2, cannot be confirmed without DNA. Germline assignment: CDR1 SGHTA and CDR2 FQGNSA. The CDR3 is 15 residues long. CDR3 in amino acids: CASSFRGGPRSFQYF. The full variable domain, its missing parts supplied by reference TRBV7-2 and TRBJ2-7, is GAGVSQSPSNKVTEKGKDVELRCDPISGHTALYWYRQSLGQGLEFLIYFQGNSAPDKSGLPSDRFSAERTGGSVSTLTIQRTQQEDSAVYLCASSFRGGPRSFQYFGPGTRLTVT.